This T cell receptor beta chain was identified during a study of T cell responses to AZD1222 COVID-19 vaccine. Study-level findings and limits: The breadth and depth of Spike-specific TCRs increased once two AZD1222 doses had been given. Donors in the cohort were predominantly white British and more often female, and clonal diversity was possibly underestimated. No repertoire was sampled before or during the peak T cell response, only after it. The number of AZD1222 recipients seropositive at baseline was only 5 to 7.

With 7 bases removed from V and 4 bases from J, the gap between germline ends came to 11 bases. The length of the CDR3 is 13 residues. Germline CDR1 reads MNHEY; CDR2 reads SVGAGI. Clones were read by immunoSEQ multiplex PCR, and TCRdb kept only the in-frame ones, dropping some. The sample lists some 130,000 clones, around nine tenths occurring once. Concerning this clone itself: Antigen unknown.

The specimen comprised peripheral blood, sampled on day 0 of AZD1222 vaccination. This sequence originates from an adult in good health. The chain employs TRBV6-5 and TRBJ1-5; no definite D call. CDR3 sequence: CASTPGANQPQHF. Here the CDR3 DNA reads TGTGCCAGCACTCCGGGAGCTAATCAGCCCCAGCATTTT.